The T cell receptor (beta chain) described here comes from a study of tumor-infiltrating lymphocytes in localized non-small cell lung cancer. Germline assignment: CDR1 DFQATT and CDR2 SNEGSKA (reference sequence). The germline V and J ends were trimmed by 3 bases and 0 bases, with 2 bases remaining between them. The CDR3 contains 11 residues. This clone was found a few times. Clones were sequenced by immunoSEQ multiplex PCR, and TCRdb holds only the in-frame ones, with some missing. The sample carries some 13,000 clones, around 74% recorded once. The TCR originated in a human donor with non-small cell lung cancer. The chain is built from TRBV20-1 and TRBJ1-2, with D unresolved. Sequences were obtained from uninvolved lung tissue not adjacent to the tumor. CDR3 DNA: TGCAGTGCTAGCCCTAACTATGGCTACACCTTC. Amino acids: CSASPNYGYTF.